This T cell receptor beta chain is from a study of OX40 agonist ivuxolimab in advanced cancers. Clones were sequenced by immunoSEQ multiplex PCR, and TCRdb holds only the in-frame ones, with some missing. The sample shows tens of thousands of clones, roughly 90% of them seen only once. This clone has only a few counts. The CDR3 spans 14 residues. Germline-derived CDR1 and CDR2 are SGHDT and YYEEEE. V lost 3 bases and J 10 bases, leaving 17 bases between the germline ends. This receptor was taken from an adult with an advanced solid tumor such as melanoma, head and neck, liver or kidney cancer. The chain carries TRBV5-6 and TRBJ2-1; D perhaps matches TRBD2 (6 bases). This sample comprised CD4+ or CD8+ T cells sorted from blood, obtained in a trial of the OX40 agonist ivuxolimab. The CDR3 DNA reads TGTGCCAGCAGCTCCATGGCGGGAAGGAGAGAGCAGTTCTTC. It yields the protein CASSSMAGRREQFF.